This TCR beta chain derives from a study of CD4 T cells in relation to SARS-CoV-2 and coronaviruses. Study-wide background: The negative reference was HIV-1 Nef peptide pool or peptide-free culture.

Per the germline V gene, CDR1 is MNHEY and CDR2 is SVGEGT. The CDR3 loop spans 14 amino acids. The J segment lost 9 bases and the V segment lost 4 bases, leaving 6 bases of the junction unmatched. Points from the study as a whole: The cross-reactivity analysis covered only spike protein, not other viral proteins.

To note about this clone: Its matching antigen is unknown.

This table comes from immunoSEQ multiplex PCR, and its TCRdb copy is limited to in-frame clones, with some not included. The data hold some 29,000 clones, with about 70% observed a single time. Before the COVID-19 pandemic, during about 2010-2018, CD4+ T cells were taken from unexposed donors. The cells were cultured for less than twelve days before CD4+ T cells were isolated. The rearrangement links TRBV6-2 or TRBV6-3 to TRBJ2-1; the match to TRBD2 covers 10 bases. This sequence was found in a human donor in good health. What was sequenced was CD4+ T cells from PBMCs, cultured in vitro. The CDR3 DNA sequence: TGTGCCAGCAGTTCCGCCCTAGCGGGAGTTGAGCAGTTCTTC. Its translation: CASSSALAGVEQFF.